A selection of T cell receptor beta chains follows, all from one sample in a study of T cell repertoires in cytomegalovirus infection. What these receptors recognize is not known. TCRdb used MiXCR to reprocess the reads, holding one entry per CDR3 protein. The table includes around 500,000 distinct CDR3 sequences, 42% detected once. The sequenced sample was cultured PBMCs, obtained from culture after CMV antigen stimulation. All receptors derive from a human donor in good health (CMV status not recorded). Some clones in this sample may be carry-over from other donors' samples. CDR3s include the opening cysteine and the closing phenylalanine or tryptophan. The D gene is left open where the match is weak. Clone size, where shown, is once, few, many, or a class for clones that have expanded.

d_call,v_call,clone_size,j_call,cdr3_aa,cdr3_nt
.,TRBV7-6,few,TRBJ2-3,CASSPRRGRTDTQYF,TGTGCCAGCAGCCCCCGTCGGGGGCGCACAGATACGCAGTATTTT
.,TRBV7-2,few,TRBJ2-1,CASSLVLGRMTSNEQFF,TGTGCCAGCAGCTTAGTTCTCGGGCGCATGACTAGCAATGAGCAGTTCTTC
TRBD2,TRBV7-8,.,TRBJ2-7,CASSLLVPGGYEQYF,TGTGCCAGCAGCTTATTGGTGCCGGGAGGCTACGAGCAGTACTTC
.,TRBV15,.,TRBJ1-5,CATSRDPPGRNQPQHF,TGTGCCACCAGCAGAGATCCCCCGGGACGGAATCAGCCCCAGCATTTT
TRBD1,TRBV7-2,few,TRBJ1-2,CASSPRTGRNYGYTF,TGTGCCAGCAGCCCCAGGACAGGGCGGAATTATGGCTACACCTTC
.,TRBV7-9,.,TRBJ2-3,CASSPRWNRTDTQYF,TGTGCCAGCAGCCCCCGATGGAACCGCACAGATACGCAGTATTTT
.,TRBV2,.,TRBJ2-5,CASSEVTIIQETQYF,TGTGCCAGCAGTGAAGTCACCATAATCCAAGAGACCCAGTACTTC
.,TRBV7-8,.,TRBJ2-5,CASSLSGSFEETQYF,TGTGCCAGCAGCTTGTCCGGGAGTTTCGAAGAGACCCAGTACTTC
.,TRBV6-6,.,TRBJ1-2,CASSYIPSSGSRYGYTF,TGTGCCAGCAGTTACATACCCTCCTCAGGGAGCCGCTATGGCTACACCTTC
.,TRBV10-3,.,TRBJ1-5,CAISSKRGDQPQHF,TGTGCCATCAGCTCTAAGAGAGGCGATCAGCCCCAGCATTTT
.,TRBV7-2,few,TRBJ1-6,CASSLTPQVSYNSPLHF,TGTGCCAGCAGTCTGACGCCTCAAGTGTCCTATAATTCACCCCTCCACTTT
.,TRBV7-2,few,TRBJ2-1,CASSPGIHNEQFF,TGTGCCAGCAGCCCCGGGATCCACAATGAGCAGTTCTTC
.,TRBV5-6,few,TRBJ1-2,CASSLVGGVYGYTF,TGTGCCAGCAGCTTGGTAGGGGGAGTCTATGGCTACACCTTC
.,TRBV7-9,few,TRBJ1-5,CASSKQGWPQHF,TGTGCCAGCAGCAAACAGGGTTGGCCCCAGCATTTT
.,TRBV29-1,.,TRBJ1-5,CSVGGSQNQPQHF,TGCAGCGTTGGCGGCAGTCAAAATCAGCCCCAGCATTTT